The clone carrying this T cell receptor beta chain was picked up many times. Its antigen is currently unknown. There were TCR beta CDR3 regions amplified from RNA transcripts. TCR CDR3 regions were first amplified by RT-PCR with HTBI primers. One entry per CDR3 protein, called by TCRdb with MiXCR from the multiplex PCR reads. The sample carries approximately 590,000 distinct CDR3 sequences, roughly 14% recorded once. This entry comes from a study of T cells in Graves' hyperthyroidism and ophthalmopathy. Diagnostic decisions used clinical symptoms, serum thyroxine and TRAb, thyroid ultrasound and orbital computed tomography. The ends were cut back, 0 bases at V and 0 bases at J, with 13 bases in the middle. The CDR3 has 16 residues. Germline lookup yields CDR1 DFQATT and CDR2 SNEGSKA (reference sequence). Regarding the study as a whole: Blood also contained most expanded thyroid clonotypes above 0.001.

This receptor was identified in a woman in her thirties with Graves' hyperthyroidism. Sequencing used blood. The chain carries TRBV20-1 and TRBJ2-3; possible D gene TRBD2, 5 bases. CDR3: CSARDWAGWSTDTQYF. The CDR3 DNA sequence: TGCAGTGCTAGAGATTGGGCGGGTTGGAGCACAGATACGCAGTATTTT.